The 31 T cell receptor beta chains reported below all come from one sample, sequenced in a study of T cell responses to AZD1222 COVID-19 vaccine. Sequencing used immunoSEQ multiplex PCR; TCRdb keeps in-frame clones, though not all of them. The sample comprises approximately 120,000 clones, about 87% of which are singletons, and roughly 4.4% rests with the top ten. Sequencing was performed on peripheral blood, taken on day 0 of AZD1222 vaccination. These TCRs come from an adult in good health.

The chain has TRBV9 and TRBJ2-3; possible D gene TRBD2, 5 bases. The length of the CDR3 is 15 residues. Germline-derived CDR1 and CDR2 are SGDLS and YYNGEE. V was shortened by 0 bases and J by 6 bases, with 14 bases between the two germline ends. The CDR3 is CASSVGSVLGDTQYF. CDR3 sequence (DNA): TGTGCCAGCAGCGTAGGTAGCGTTCTCGGGGATACGCAGTATTTT.

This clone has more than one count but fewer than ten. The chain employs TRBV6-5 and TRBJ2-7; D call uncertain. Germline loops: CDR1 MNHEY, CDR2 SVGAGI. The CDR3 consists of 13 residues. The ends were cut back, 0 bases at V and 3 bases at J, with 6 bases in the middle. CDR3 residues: CASSYSASYEQYF. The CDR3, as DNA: TGTGCCAGCAGTTACTCGGCTAGCTACGAGCAGTACTTC.

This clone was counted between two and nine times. CDR3 coding DNA: TGTGCCAGCAGCGTAGAGTGGGAGGAGGGGCAGTTCTTC. It specifies CASSVEWEEGQFF. V usage is TRBV9 and J usage is TRBJ2-1, with a tentative D call TRBD2 (6 bases). V was shortened by 0 bases and J by 12 bases, with 13 bases between the two germline ends. The CDR3 has 13 residues. Germline-derived CDR1 and CDR2 are SGDLS and YYNGEE.

Here the CDR3 reads CASSRTGSNEKLFF. CDR3 coding DNA: TGTGCCAGCAGCCGGACAGGGTCTAATGAAAAACTGTTTTTT. The chain is built from TRBV7-9 and TRBJ1-4; 8 bases line up with TRBD1. Per germline, CDR1 SEHNR and CDR2 FQNEAQ (reference sequence). J gave up 3 bases and V 5 bases, and 2 bases lay outside the gene matches. CDR3 length: 14 residues.

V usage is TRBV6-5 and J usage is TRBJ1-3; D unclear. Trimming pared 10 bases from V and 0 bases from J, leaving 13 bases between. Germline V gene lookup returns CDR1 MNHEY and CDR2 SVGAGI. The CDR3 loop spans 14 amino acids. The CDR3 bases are TGTGCCACTGGGCAGAGTGGCTCTGGAAACACCATATATTTT. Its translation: CATGQSGSGNTIYF.

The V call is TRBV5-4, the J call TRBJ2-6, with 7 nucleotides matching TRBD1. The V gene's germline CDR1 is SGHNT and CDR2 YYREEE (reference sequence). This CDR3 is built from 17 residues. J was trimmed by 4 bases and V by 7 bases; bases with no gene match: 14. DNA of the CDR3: TGTGCCAGCGGCAAAGAACAGGGGTCGGAAGGGGCCAACGTCCTGACTTTC. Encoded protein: CASGKEQGSEGANVLTF.

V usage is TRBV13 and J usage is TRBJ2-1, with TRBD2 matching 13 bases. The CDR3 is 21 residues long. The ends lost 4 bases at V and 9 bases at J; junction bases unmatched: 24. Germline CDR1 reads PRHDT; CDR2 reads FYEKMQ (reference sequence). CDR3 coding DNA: TGTGCCAGCAGCTCTATCCCGGACTTTGCTAAAACTAGCGGGAGGGCGGGTGAGCAGTTCTTC. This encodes CASSSIPDFAKTSGRAGEQFF.

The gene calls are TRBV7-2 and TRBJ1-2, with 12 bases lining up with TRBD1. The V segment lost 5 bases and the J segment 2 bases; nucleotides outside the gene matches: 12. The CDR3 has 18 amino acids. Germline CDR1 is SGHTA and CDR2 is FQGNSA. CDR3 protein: CASSPDPGQGAINYGYTF. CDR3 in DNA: TGTGCCAGCAGCCCGGACCCGGGACAGGGGGCCATCAACTATGGCTACACCTTC. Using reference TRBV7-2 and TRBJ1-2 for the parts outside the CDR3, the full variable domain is GAGVSQSPSNKVTEKGKDVELRCDPISGHTALYWYRQSLGQGLEFLIYFQGNSAPDKSGLPSDRFSAERTGGSVSTLTIQRTQQEDSAVYLCASSPDPGQGAINYGYTFGSGTRLTVV.

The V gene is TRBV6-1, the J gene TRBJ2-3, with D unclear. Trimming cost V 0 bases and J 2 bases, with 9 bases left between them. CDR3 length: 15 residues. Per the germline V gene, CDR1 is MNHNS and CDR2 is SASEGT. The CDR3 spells CASSEAVKNTDTQYF. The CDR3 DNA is TGTGCCAGCAGTGAAGCGGTTAAAAACACAGATACGCAGTATTTT.

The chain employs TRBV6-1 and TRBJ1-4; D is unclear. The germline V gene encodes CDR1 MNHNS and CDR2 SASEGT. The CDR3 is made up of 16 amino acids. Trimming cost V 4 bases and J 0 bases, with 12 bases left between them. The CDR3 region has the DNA TGTGCCAGCAGTGGTCGGTTGGTGGCAACTAATGAAAAACTGTTTTTT. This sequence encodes CASSGRLVATNEKLFF.

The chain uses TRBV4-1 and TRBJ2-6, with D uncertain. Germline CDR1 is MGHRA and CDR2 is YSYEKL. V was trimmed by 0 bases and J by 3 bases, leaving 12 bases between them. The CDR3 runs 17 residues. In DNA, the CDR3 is TGCGCCAGCAGCCAAGAAGGCTCCCTGGGTGGGGCCAACGTCCTGACTTTC. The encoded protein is CASSQEGSLGGANVLTF.

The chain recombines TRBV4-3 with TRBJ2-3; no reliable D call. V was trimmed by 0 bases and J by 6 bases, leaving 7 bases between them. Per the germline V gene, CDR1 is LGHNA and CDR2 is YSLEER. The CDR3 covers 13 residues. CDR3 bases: TGCGCCAGCAGCCAAGAATTCTGGGATACGCAGTATTTT. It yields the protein CASSQEFWDTQYF.

CDR3 in amino acids: CASSIAVGAAFF. The CDR3 DNA is TGTGCCAGTAGTATTGCGGTAGGGGCGGCTTTCTTT. The chain carries TRBV19 and TRBJ1-1; TRBD1 is a possible D gene (5 bases). V lost 3 bases and J lost 11, with 13 bases in between. CDR1 is LNHDA, CDR2 SQIVND, per germline (reference sequence). This CDR3 has 12 amino acids.

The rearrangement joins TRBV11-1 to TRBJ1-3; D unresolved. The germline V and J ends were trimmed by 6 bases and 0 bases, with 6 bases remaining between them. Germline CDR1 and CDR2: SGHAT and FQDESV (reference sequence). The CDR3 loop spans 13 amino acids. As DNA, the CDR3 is TGTGCCAGCAGGGGTGACTCTGGAAACACCATATATTTT. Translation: CASRGDSGNTIYF.

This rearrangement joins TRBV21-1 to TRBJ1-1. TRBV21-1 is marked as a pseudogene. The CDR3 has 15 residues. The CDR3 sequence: CASSKVGGRLTEAFF. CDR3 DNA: TGTGCCAGCAGCAAAGTCGGGGGGCGCTTGACTGAAGCTTTCTTT.

The CDR3 nucleotides are TGTGCCAGCAGTTACTCGGAAGACAGGGACGCTTTCTTT. Translating it yields CASSYSEDRDAFF. The gene calls are TRBV6-5 and TRBJ1-1; TRBD1 agrees at 7 bases. The CDR3 spans 13 residues. CDR1 is MNHEY, CDR2 SVGAGI, per germline. V lost 0 bases to trimming and J lost 11 bases; unmatched junction nucleotides: 6.

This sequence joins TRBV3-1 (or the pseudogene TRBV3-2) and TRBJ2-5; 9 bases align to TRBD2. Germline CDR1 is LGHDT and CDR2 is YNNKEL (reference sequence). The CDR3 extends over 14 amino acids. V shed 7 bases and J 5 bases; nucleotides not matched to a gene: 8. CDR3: CASMRLAGRETQYF. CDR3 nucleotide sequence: TGTGCCAGCATGCGGCTAGCGGGGCGGGAGACCCAGTACTTC.

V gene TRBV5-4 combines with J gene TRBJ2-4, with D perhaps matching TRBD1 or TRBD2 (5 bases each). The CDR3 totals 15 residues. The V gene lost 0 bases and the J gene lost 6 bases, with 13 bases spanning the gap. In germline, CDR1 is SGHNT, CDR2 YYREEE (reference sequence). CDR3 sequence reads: CASSLATGGGNIQYF. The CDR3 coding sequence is TGTGCCAGCAGCTTGGCCACAGGAGGCGGAAACATTCAGTACTTC. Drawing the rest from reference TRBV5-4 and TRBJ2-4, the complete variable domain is ETGVTQSPTHLIKTRGQQVTLRCSSQSGHNTVSWYQQALGQGPQFIFQYYREEENGRGNFPPRFSGLQFPNYSSELNVNALELDDSALYLCASSLATGGGNIQYFGAGTRLSVL.

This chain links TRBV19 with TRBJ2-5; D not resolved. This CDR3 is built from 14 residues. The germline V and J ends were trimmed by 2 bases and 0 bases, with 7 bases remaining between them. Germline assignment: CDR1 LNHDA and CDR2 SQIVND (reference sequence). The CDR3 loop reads CASSITGNQETQYF. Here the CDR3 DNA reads TGTGCCAGTAGTATAACTGGGAACCAAGAGACCCAGTACTTC.

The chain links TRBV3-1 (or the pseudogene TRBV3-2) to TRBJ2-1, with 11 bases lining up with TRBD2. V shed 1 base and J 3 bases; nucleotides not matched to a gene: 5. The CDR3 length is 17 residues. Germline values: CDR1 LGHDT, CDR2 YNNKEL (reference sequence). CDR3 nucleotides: TGTGCCAGCAGCCAAGGGCTAGCGGGAGGACTCTACAATGAGCAGTTCTTC. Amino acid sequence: CASSQGLAGGLYNEQFF.

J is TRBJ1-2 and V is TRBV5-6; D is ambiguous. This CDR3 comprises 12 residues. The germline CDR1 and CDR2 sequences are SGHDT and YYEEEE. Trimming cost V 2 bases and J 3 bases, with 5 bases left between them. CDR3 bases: TGTGCCAGCAGCTTTTCATACTATGGCTACACCTTC. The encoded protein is CASSFSYYGYTF.

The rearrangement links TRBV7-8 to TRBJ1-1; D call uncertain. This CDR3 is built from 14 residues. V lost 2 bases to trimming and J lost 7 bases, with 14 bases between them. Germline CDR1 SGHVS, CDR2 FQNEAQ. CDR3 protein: CASSLTPGRLEAFF. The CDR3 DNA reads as TGTGCCAGCAGCTTAACCCCGGGGAGGCTTGAAGCTTTCTTT.

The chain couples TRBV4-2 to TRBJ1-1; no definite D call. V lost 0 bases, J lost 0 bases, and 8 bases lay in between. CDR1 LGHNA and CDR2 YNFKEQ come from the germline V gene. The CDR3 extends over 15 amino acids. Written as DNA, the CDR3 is TGTGCCAGCAGCCAAGAGGAAGCGGTGAACACTGAAGCTTTCTTT. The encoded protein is CASSQEEAVNTEAFF.

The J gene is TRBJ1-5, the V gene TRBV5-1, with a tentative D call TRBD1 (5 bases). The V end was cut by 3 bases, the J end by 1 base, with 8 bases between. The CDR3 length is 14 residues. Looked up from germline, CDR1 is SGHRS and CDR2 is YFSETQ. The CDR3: CASSWDGSNQPQHF. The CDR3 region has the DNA TGCGCCAGCAGCTGGGACGGGAGCAATCAGCCCCAGCATTTT.

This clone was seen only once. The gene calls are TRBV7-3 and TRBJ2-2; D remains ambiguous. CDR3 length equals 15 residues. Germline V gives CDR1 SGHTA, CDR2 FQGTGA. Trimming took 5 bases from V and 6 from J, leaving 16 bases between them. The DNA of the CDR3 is TGTGCCAGCAGCCCGAGCCTTGGGATAGCCGGGGAGCTGTTTTTT. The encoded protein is CASSPSLGIAGELFF.

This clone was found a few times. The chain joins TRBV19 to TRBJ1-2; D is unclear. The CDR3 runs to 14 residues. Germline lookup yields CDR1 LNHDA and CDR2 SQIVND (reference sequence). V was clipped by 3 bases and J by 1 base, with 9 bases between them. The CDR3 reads CASSISSLNYGYTF. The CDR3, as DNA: TGTGCCAGTAGTATCTCGAGTCTTAACTATGGCTACACCTTC.

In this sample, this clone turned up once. The CDR3 region is CASIQTGGGNGYTF. For the CDR3, the DNA is TGTGCCAGCATCCAGACAGGGGGCGGCAATGGCTACACCTTC. The V call is TRBV13, the J call TRBJ1-2; 10 bases match TRBD1. J gave up 6 bases and V 7 bases, and 8 bases lay outside the gene matches. Germline-derived CDR1 and CDR2 are PRHDT and FYEKMQ (reference sequence). The CDR3 has 14 residues.

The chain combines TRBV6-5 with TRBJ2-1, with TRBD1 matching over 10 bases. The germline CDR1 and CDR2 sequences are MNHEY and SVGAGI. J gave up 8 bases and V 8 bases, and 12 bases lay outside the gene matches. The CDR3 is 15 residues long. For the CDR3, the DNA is TGTGCCAGCCTATCACGGAGACAGGGGGCGCATGAGCAGTTCTTC. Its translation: CASLSRRQGAHEQFF.

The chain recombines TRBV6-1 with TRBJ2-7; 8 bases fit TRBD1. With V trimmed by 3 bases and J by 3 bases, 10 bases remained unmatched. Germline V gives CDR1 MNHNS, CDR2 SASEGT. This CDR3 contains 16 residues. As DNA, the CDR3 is TGTGCCAGCAGTGAGCAGGGGGCACGGAGTGTCTACGAGCAGTACTTC. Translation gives CASSEQGARSVYEQYF.

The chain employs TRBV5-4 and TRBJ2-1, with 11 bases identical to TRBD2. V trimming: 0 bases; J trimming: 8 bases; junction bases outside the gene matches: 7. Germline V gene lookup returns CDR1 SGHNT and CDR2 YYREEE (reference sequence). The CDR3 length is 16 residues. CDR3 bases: TGTGCCAGCAGCTTGGCGGGGACTAGCGGTAATTATGAGCAGTTCTTC. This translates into CASSLAGTSGNYEQFF.

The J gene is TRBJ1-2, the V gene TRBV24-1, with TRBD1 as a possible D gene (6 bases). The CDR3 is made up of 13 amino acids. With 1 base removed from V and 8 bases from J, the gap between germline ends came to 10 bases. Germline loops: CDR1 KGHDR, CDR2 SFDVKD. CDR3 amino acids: CATSDFTGAGYTF. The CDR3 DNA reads TGTGCCACCAGTGATTTTACGGGGGCAGGCTACACCTTC.